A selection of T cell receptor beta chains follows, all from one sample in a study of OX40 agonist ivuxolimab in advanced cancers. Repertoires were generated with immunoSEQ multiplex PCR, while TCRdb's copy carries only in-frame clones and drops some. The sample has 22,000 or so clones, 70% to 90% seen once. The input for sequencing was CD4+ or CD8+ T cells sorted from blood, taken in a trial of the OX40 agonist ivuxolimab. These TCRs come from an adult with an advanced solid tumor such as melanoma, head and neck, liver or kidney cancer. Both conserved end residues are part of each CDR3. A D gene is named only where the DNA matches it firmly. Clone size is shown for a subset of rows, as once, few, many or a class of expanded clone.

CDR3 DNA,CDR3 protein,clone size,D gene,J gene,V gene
TGCGCCAGCAGCCAAGATTGGAATGAGCAGTTCTTC,CASSQDWNEQFF,few,.,TRBJ2-1,TRBV4-3
TGTGCCAGCAGTTTATCCGGGCGGGGCGAGCAGTACTTC,CASSLSGRGEQYF,.,.,TRBJ2-7,TRBV27
TGTGCCAGCAGCTTAGAACAGGGGGCTTACGAGCAGTACTTC,CASSLEQGAYEQYF,.,TRBD1,TRBJ2-7,TRBV5-4
TGTGCCAGCAGTTTAGGTCCCCCCCCCTACGAGCAGTACTTC,CASSLGPPPYEQYF,.,.,TRBJ2-7,TRBV27
TGTGCCAGCAGCGGGATGTCAACTAATGAAAAACTGTTTTTT,CASSGMSTNEKLFF,once,.,TRBJ1-4,TRBV7-9
TGTGCCAGCAGTGCACAGGGGTCTGGGACAGATACGCAGTATTTT,CASSAQGSGTDTQYF,.,TRBD1,TRBJ2-3,TRBV25-1
TGTGCCAGCAGCTTAGGGGGATCGGGACCCCCTTATGGCTACACCTTC,CASSLGGSGPPYGYTF,.,.,TRBJ1-2,TRBV7-2
TGTGCTAGTGCTTGGGGGGGCAACCACTACACCTTC,CASAWGGNHYTF,.,.,TRBJ1-2,TRBV12-5
TGTGCCAGCAGTCCACAGGGCCTAGGGGACCTTGATACGCAGTATTTT,CASSPQGLGDLDTQYF,.,.,TRBJ2-3,TRBV28
TGTGCCAGTAGTTTATCCTCTAGCTCCTACAATGAGCAGTTCTTC,CASSLSSSSYNEQFF,.,.,TRBJ2-1,TRBV19
TGTGCCAGCAGCTTAGTAAGCGGGGCGACCAGGGATACGCAGTATTTT,CASSLVSGATRDTQYF,.,TRBD2,TRBJ2-3,TRBV7-2
TGTGCCAGCAGCGTAGACGGTGGGTACTACGAGCAGTACTTC,CASSVDGGYYEQYF,.,.,TRBJ2-7,TRBV9
TGTGCCAGCAGCTTAGGGGGTGCCCTCAATGAGCAGTTCTTC,CASSLGGALNEQFF,.,.,TRBJ2-1,TRBV7-3
TGTGCCAGCAGCGCCTGGACAGCACAAGAGACCCAGTACTTC,CASSAWTAQETQYF,.,.,TRBJ2-5,TRBV7-8
TGTGCCAGCAGCGAGGGGGGGAACACAGATACGCAGTATTTT,CASSEGGNTDTQYF,.,.,TRBJ2-3,TRBV9
TGTGCCAGCAGTGGACAGGGACCGTACTTC,CASSGQGPYF,few,TRBD1,TRBJ2-7,TRBV2
TGCGCCAGCAGCCAAGAACAGAACGCCTACGAGCAGTACTTC,CASSQEQNAYEQYF,.,.,TRBJ2-7,TRBV4-1
TGTGCCAGCAGCGCCGAAAGGGGCTCTAATGAAAAACTGTTTTTT,CASSAERGSNEKLFF,.,.,TRBJ1-4,TRBV5-4
TGTGCCTGGAGTCCACCCCAGGGGGTCTACGAGCAGTACTTC,CAWSPPQGVYEQYF,.,TRBD1,TRBJ2-7,TRBV30
TGTGCCAGCAGAGCGCCGGGACGCAGCAAAGAGACGCAGTATTTT,CASRAPGRSKETQYF,.,.,TRBJ2-3,TRBV11-2
TGTGCCAGCAGTCAGATGGACAGGGGAGGCTATGGCTACACCTTC,CASSQMDRGGYGYTF,.,TRBD1,TRBJ1-2,TRBV6-1
TGTGCCAGCTCACCACCAGACAGGGGGCGCAGGAATGAGCAGTTCTTC,CASSPPDRGRRNEQFF,.,TRBD1,TRBJ2-1,TRBV18
TGCGCCAGCAGCCAAGGCCCCAACACTGAAGCTTTCTTT,CASSQGPNTEAFF,.,.,TRBJ1-1,TRBV4-1
TGTGCCAGCAGTCCCGGGACTAACCAAGAGACCCAGTACTTC,CASSPGTNQETQYF,.,TRBD2,TRBJ2-5,TRBV6-6
TGTGCCAGCAGCCTCGGGGGGGCGACGAACTACAATGAGCAGTTCTTC,CASSLGGATNYNEQFF,once,TRBD2,TRBJ2-1,TRBV9
TGTGCCAGCAGCCAAGTTATCCTGCCGGATGAGCAGTTCTTC,CASSQVILPDEQFF,.,.,TRBJ2-1,TRBV7-2
TGTGCCAGCAGCTTGGACAGGGGCCTCACAGATACGCAGTATTTT,CASSLDRGLTDTQYF,.,TRBD1,TRBJ2-3,TRBV5-4
TGCGCCAGCAGCCAAGACGTAGGGGGCTCCTACGAGCAGTACTTC,CASSQDVGGSYEQYF,.,.,TRBJ2-7,TRBV4-3
TGTGCCAGCAGCCCCGACAGGGCTGGGGCCAACGTCCTGACTTTC,CASSPDRAGANVLTF,few,TRBD1,TRBJ2-6,TRBV11-3
TGTGCCAGCAGTTTAGGGGTTTGGGTTATGGCCAAGAGCTCCTACGAGCAGTACTTC,CASSLGVWVMAKSSYEQYF,few,.,TRBJ2-7,TRBV28
TGTGCCTGGTCGACTAGCGGGAGGGGGGATACGCAGTATTTT,CAWSTSGRGDTQYF,.,TRBD2,TRBJ2-3,TRBV30
TGTGCCAGTAAGGACAGGGGGGGTCAAGAGACCCAGTACTTC,CASKDRGGQETQYF,once,TRBD1,TRBJ2-5,TRBV2
TGCGCCAGCAGCCACCCTACTAGCGGGAGTTACGAGCAGTACTTC,CASSHPTSGSYEQYF,.,TRBD2,TRBJ2-7,TRBV5-1
TGTGCCAGCAGCGTGGCGTCGTACTACGAGCAGTACTTC,CASSVASYYEQYF,.,.,TRBJ2-7,TRBV11-2
TGCGCCAGCAGCCAAGACAGGGTTGGCACAGATACGCAGTATTTT,CASSQDRVGTDTQYF,.,.,TRBJ2-3,TRBV4-3
TGTGCCAGCAGTGAAGGGCGCAATCTTGGGTCGGGGGAGACCCAGTACTTC,CASSEGRNLGSGETQYF,.,.,TRBJ2-5,TRBV25-1